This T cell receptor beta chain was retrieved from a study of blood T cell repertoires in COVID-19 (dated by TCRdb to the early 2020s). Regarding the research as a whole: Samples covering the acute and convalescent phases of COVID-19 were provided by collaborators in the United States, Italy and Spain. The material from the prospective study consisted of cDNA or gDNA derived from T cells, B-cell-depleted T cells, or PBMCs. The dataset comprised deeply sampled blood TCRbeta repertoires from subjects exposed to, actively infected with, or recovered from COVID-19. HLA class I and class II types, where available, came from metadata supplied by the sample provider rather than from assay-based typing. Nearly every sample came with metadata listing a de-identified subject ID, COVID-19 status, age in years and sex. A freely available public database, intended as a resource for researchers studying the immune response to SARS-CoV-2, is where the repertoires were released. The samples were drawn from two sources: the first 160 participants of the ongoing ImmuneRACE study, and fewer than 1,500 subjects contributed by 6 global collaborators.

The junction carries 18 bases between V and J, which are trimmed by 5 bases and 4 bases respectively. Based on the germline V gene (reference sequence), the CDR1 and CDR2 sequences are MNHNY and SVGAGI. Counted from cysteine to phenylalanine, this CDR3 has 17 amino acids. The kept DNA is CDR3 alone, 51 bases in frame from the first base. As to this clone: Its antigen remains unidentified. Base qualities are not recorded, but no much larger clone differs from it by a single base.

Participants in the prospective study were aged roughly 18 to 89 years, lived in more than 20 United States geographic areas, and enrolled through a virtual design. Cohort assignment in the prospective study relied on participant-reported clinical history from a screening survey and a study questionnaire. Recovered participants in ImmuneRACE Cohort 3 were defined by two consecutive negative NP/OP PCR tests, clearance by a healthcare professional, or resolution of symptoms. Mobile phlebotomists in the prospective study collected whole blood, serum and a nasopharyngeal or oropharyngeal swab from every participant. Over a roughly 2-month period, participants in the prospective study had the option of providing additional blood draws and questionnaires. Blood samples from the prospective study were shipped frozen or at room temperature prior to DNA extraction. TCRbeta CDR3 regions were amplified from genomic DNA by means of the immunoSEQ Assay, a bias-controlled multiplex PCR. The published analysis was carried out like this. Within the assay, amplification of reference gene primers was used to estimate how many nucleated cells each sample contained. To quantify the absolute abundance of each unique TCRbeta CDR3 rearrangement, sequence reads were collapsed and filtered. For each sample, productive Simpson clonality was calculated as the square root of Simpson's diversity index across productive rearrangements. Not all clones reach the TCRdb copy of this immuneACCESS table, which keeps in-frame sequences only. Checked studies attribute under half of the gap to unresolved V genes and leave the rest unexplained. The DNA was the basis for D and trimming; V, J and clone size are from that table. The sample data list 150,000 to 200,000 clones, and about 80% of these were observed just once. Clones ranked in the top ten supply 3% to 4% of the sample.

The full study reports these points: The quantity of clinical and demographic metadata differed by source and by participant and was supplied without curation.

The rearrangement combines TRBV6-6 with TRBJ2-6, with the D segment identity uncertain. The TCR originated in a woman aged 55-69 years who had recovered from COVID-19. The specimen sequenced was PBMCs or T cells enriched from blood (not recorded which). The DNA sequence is TGTGCCAGCAGTCCCTTGGCAGGATCCTTCGGGGCCAACGTCCTGACTTTC. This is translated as CASSPLAGSFGANVLTF.